This entry describes one T cell receptor beta chain. Its antigen remains unidentified. This specimen belongs to a study of T-cell memory formation after mild COVID-19. Broader study findings: Pre-infection memory contained some responding clones, which suggested that cross-reactive memory had joined. Clones shrinking between day 15 and 85 showed a balanced CD4/CD8 split, and those that grew later tilted toward CD4+. Clones from the second wave (peaking day 37) had unconfirmed SARS-CoV-2 specificity.

Trimming pared 1 base from V and 7 bases from J, leaving 10 bases between. CDR3 length: 13 residues. The V gene's germline CDR1 is MDHEN and CDR2 SYDVKM. TCRdb passed the 5' RACE reads through MiXCR, listing each CDR3 protein once. Of approximately 300,000 distinct CDR3 sequences listed, 15% are singletons. Specimen: PBMCs or a T cell subset sorted from them (not recorded which). The chain carries TRBV28 and TRBJ2-5, with D unresolved. This TCR was sampled from a man younger than 35 who had mild COVID-19 (a few samples of this study predate the infection). Cell type and time point are not known. CDR3 residues: CASSLYQVGTQYF. For the CDR3, the DNA is TGTGCCAGCAGTTTATACCAGGTTGGGACCCAGTACTTC.